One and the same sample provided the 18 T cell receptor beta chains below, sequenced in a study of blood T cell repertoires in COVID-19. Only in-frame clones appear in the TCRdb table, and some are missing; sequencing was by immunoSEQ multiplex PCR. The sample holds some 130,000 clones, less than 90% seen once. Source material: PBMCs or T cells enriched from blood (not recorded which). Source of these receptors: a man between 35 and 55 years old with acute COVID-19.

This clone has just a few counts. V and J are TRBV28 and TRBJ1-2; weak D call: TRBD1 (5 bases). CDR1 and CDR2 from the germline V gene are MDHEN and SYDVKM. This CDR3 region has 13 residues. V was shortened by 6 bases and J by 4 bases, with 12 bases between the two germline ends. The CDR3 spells CASSRSTVYGYTF. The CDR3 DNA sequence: TGTGCCAGCAGCCGATCGACAGTCTATGGCTACACCTTC.

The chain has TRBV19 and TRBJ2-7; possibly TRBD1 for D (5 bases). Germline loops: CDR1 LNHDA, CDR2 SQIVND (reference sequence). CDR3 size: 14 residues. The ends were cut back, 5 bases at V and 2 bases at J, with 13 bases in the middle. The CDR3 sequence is CASSPSTATYEQYF. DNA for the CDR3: TGTGCCAGTAGTCCCTCGACAGCTACCTACGAGCAGTACTTC.

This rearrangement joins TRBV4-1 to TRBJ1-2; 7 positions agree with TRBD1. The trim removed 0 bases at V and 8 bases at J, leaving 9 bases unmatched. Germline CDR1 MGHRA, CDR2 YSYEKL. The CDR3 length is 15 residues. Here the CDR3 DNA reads TGCGCCAGCAGCCAAGATCGCTTAGACAGGGTCGGCTACACCTTC. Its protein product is CASSQDRLDRVGYTF.

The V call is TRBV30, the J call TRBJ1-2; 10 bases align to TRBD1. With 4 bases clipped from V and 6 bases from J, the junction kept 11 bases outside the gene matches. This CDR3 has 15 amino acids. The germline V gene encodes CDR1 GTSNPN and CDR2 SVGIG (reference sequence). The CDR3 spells CAWTPFGGQGHGYTF. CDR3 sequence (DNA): TGTGCCTGGACGCCGTTTGGGGGACAGGGGCATGGCTACACCTTC.

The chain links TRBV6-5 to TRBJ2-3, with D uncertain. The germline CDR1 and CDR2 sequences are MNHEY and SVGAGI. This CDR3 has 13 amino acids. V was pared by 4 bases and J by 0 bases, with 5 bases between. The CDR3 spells CASSSVSTDTQYF. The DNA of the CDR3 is TGTGCCAGCAGTTCTGTTAGCACAGATACGCAGTATTTT.

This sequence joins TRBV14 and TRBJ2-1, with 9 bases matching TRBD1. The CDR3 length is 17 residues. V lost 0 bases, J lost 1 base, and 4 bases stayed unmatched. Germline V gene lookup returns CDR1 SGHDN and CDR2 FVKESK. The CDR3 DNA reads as TGTGCCAGCAGCCAAGATCTTGGACAGGGGTCCTACAATGAGCAGTTCTTC. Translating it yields CASSQDLGQGSYNEQFF.

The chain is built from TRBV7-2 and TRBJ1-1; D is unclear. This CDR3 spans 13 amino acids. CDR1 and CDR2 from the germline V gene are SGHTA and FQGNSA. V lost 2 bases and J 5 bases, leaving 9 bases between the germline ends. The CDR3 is CASSLTRRTEAFF. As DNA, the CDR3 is TGTGCCAGCAGCTTAACCCGGAGAACTGAAGCTTTCTTT.

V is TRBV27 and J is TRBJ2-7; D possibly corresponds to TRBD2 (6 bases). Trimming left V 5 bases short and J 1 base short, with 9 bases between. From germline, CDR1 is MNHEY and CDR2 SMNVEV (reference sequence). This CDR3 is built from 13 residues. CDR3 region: CASSPGGSYEQYF. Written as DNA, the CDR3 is TGTGCCAGCAGTCCCGGGGGATCCTACGAGCAGTACTTC.

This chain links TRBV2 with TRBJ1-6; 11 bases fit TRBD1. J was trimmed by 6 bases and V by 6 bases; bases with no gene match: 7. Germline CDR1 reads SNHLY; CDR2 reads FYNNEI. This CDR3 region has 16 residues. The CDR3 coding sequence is TGTGCCAGCAGAAGGGACAGGGGGTCGGGTAATTCACCCCTCCACTTT. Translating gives CASRRDRGSGNSPLHF.

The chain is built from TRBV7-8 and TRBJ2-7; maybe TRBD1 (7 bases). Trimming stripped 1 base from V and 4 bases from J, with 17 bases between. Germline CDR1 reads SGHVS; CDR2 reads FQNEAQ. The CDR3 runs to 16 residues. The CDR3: CASSLGYGRGRYEQYF. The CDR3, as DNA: TGTGCCAGCAGCTTAGGATATGGCAGGGGGAGGTACGAGCAGTACTTC.

CDR3 sequence: CAWSRGSLSYNEQFF. The CDR3 DNA reads TGTGCCTGGAGTCGGGGGAGCCTCTCCTACAATGAGCAGTTCTTC. V gene TRBV30 combines with J gene TRBJ2-1, with D perhaps matching TRBD2 (6 bases). Trimming removed 2 bases from V and 0 bases from J, with 11 bases in between. The CDR3 is made up of 15 amino acids. Germline V gene lookup returns CDR1 GTSNPN and CDR2 SVGIG (reference sequence).

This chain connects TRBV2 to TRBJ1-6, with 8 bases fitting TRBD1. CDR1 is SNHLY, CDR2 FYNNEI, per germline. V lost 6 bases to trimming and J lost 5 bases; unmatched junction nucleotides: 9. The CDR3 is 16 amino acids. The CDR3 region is CASRWGTGENNSPLHF. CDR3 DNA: TGTGCCAGCAGATGGGGGACAGGAGAGAATAATTCACCCCTCCACTTT.

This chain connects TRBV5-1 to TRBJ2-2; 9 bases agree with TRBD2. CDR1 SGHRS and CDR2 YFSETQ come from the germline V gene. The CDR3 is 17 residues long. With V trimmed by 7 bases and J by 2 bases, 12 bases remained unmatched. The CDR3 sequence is CASDPAGGGANTGELFF. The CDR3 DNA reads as TGCGCCAGCGACCCGGCTGGCGGGGGGGCCAACACCGGGGAGCTGTTTTTT.

The CDR3 DNA is TGCGCCAGCAGCCAAGGACTAGCGGGGGGGCATGAGCAGTTCTTC. As protein: CASSQGLAGGHEQFF. The rearrangement links TRBV4-3 to TRBJ2-1, with 14 bases fitting TRBD2. Trimming took 1 base from V and 8 from J; bases not matched to a gene: 1. The CDR3 length is 15 residues. Germline CDR1 reads LGHNA; CDR2 reads YSLEER.

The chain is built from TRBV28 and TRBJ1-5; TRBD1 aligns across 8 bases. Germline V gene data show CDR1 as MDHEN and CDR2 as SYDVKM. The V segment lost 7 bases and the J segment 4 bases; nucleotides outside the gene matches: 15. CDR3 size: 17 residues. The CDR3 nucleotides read TGTGCCAGCATCCCCCCCATCGGGACAGGTCAAAATCAGCCCCAGCATTTT. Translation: CASIPPIGTGQNQPQHF.

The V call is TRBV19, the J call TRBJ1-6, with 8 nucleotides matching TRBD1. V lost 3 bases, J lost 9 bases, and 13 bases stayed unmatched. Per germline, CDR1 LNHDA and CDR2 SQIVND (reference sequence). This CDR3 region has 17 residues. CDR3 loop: CASSIGGQGVGGSPLHF. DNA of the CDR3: TGTGCCAGTAGTATCGGCGGACAGGGAGTCGGTGGTTCACCCCTCCACTTT. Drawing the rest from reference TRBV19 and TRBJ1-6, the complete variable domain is DGGITQSPKYLFRKEGQNVTLSCEQNLNHDAMYWYRQDPGQGLRLIYYSQIVNDFQKGDIAEGYSVSREKKESFPLTVTSAQKNPTAFYLCASSIGGQGVGGSPLHFGNGTRLTVT.

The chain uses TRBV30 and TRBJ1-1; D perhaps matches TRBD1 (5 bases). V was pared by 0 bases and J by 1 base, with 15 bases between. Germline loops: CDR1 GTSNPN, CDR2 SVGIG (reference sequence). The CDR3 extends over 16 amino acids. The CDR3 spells CAWSVRGGAPNTEAFF. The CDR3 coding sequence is TGTGCCTGGAGTGTAAGAGGAGGGGCTCCGAACACTGAAGCTTTCTTT.

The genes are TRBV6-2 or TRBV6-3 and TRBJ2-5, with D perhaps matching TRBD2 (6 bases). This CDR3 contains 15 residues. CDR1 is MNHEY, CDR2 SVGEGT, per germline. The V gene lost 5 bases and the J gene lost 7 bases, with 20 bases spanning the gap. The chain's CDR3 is CASSQHLTPEGTQYF. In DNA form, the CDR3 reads TGTGCCAGCAGTCAACACCTAACCCCGGAGGGGACCCAGTACTTC.